A single sample is the source of the 16 T cell receptor beta chains below, sequenced in a study of blood T cell repertoires in COVID-19. Some clones are missing from TCRdb's copy, which holds only in-frame ones; the method was immunoSEQ multiplex PCR. The repertoire includes roughly 230,000 clones, 88% of them detected once, and around 0.67% sits in the top ten. What was sequenced was peripheral blood. Source of these receptors: a human donor in a cohort sampled during active COVID-19.

This chain links TRBV30 with TRBJ2-7; tentatively, D is TRBD2 (6 bases). CDR1 and CDR2 from the germline V gene are GTSNPN and SVGIG (reference sequence). V was clipped by 0 bases and J by 3 bases, with 6 bases between them. This CDR3 contains 12 residues. This CDR3 reads CAWSVGLYEQYF. CDR3 in DNA: TGTGCCTGGAGTGTGGGACTCTACGAGCAGTACTTC.

The J gene is TRBJ2-7, the V gene TRBV7-2, with 8 nucleotides matching TRBD2. The V gene end was trimmed by 7 bases and the J gene end by 3 bases; junction bases not matched to a gene: 14. This CDR3 has 16 residues. Germline values: CDR1 SGHTA, CDR2 FQGNSA. CDR3 loop: CASTLSESGGDYEQYF. In nucleotides, the CDR3 is TGTGCCAGCACCCTCTCCGAGAGCGGGGGAGACTACGAGCAGTACTTC.

The chain is built from TRBV18 and TRBJ1-6, with a possible D match to TRBD1 (6 bases). The CDR3 runs to 15 residues. The germline V gene has CDR1 KGHSH and CDR2 LQKENI. V was clipped by 5 bases and J by 7 bases, with 15 bases between them. CDR3 DNA: TGTGCCAGCTCAAGCGCGGGGGGCGTCAATTCACCCCTCCACTTT. As protein: CASSSAGGVNSPLHF. Looking up the rest from reference TRBV18 and TRBJ1-6 gives the full variable domain: NAGVMQNPRHLVRRRGQEARLRCSPMKGHSHVYWYRQLPEEGLKFMVYLQKENIIDESGMPKERFSAEFPKEGPSILRIQQVVRGDSAAYFCASSSAGGVNSPLHFGNGTRLTVT.

On this clone: The same CDR3 also results from other DNA sequences found in this sample. The chain has TRBV27 and TRBJ2-7, with D hard to call. Germline CDR1 reads MNHEY; CDR2 reads SMNVEV (reference sequence). V was cut by 4 bases and J by 4 bases, with 5 bases left in between. The CDR3 covers 11 residues. The CDR3 spells CASSSLYEQYF. CDR3 bases: TGTGCCAGCAGTTCTTTATACGAGCAGTACTTC.

The chain carries TRBV19 and TRBJ2-3; 8 bases are shared with TRBD2. The CDR3 extends over 15 amino acids. Germline values: CDR1 LNHDA, CDR2 SQIVND (reference sequence). With V trimmed by 5 bases and J by 2 bases, 6 bases remained unmatched. For the CDR3, the DNA is TGTGCCAGTAGTCGGACGGGGGGGGACACAGATACGCAGTATTTT. This encodes CASSRTGGDTDTQYF.

The V call is TRBV10-3, the J call TRBJ2-7; TRBD1 matches at 8 bases. Germline assignment: CDR1 ENHRY and CDR2 SYGVKD. The J segment lost 3 bases and the V segment lost 11 bases, leaving 9 bases of the junction unmatched. This CDR3 is built from 13 residues. CDR3 sequence reads: CAGTDRVDYEQYF. CDR3 nucleotide sequence: TGTGCCGGCACGGACAGGGTAGACTACGAGCAGTACTTC.

The chain couples TRBV9 to TRBJ1-1; D ambiguous. The V end lost 0 bases, the J end lost 5 bases, and 17 bases lay between the germline ends. CDR1 and CDR2 (germline): SGDLS, YYNGEE. There are 16 residues in the CDR3. This chain's CDR3 is CASSVGYSLAGTEAFF. The CDR3 region has the DNA TGTGCCAGCAGCGTAGGGTACTCGCTGGCGGGAACTGAAGCTTTCTTT.

J is TRBJ1-3 and V is TRBV7-2; 7 nucleotides line up with TRBD1. V shed 7 bases and J 4 bases; nucleotides not matched to a gene: 7. CDR3 length: 14 amino acids. The germline V gene encodes CDR1 SGHTA and CDR2 FQGNSA. CDR3 nucleotides: TGTGCCAGCACCGTAGGGGGCGGCGGAAACACCATATATTTT. It codes for CASTVGGGGNTIYF.

The rearrangement links TRBV4-2 to TRBJ2-1; D may be TRBD2 (6 bases). The length of the CDR3 is 15 residues. The V and J ends lost 2 bases and 5 bases respectively, with 13 bases between them. Germline values: CDR1 LGHNA, CDR2 YNFKEQ. CDR3 DNA: TGTGCCAGCAGCCAACAACTAGTAGCGGACAATGAGCAGTTCTTC. This sequence encodes CASSQQLVADNEQFF.

The chain is built from TRBV24-1 and TRBJ2-1, with D tentatively TRBD2 (7 bases). The V and J ends lost 4 bases and 9 bases respectively, with 15 bases between them. Germline values: CDR1 KGHDR, CDR2 SFDVKD. CDR3 size: 14 residues. The CDR3 DNA follows: TGTGCCACCAGTGAAGGGGGGGGCGGTTTTGAGCAGTTCTTC. Translation gives CATSEGGGGFEQFF.

The chain combines TRBV20-1 with TRBJ1-2; D is unresolved. With 5 bases removed from V and 5 bases from J, the gap between germline ends came to 9 bases. CDR3 length: 11 residues. Germline CDR1 is DFQATT and CDR2 is SNEGSKA (reference sequence). The CDR3 nucleotides are TGCAGTGCTCTCCGGGAGTATGGCTACACCTTC. The encoded protein is CSALREYGYTF.

The CDR3 loop reads CASSQDRQGTYEQYF. The DNA for the CDR3 is TGCGCCAGCAGCCAAGATCGACAGGGGACCTACGAGCAGTACTTC. The rearrangement uses TRBV4-3 and TRBJ2-7; 8 nucleotides line up with TRBD1. The length of the CDR3 is 15 residues. Unmatched junction bases numbered 3, after V lost 0 bases and J lost 2 bases. Germline V lookup: CDR1 LGHNA, CDR2 YSLEER.

The rearrangement uses TRBV9 and TRBJ2-7; TRBD1 might be the D (5 bases). Deletions cut 1 base from V and 4 bases from J, with 12 bases between. CDR1 and CDR2 (germline): SGDLS, YYNGEE. CDR3 length: 14 residues. CDR3 nucleotides: TGTGCCAGCAGCGTACAGGAAGGGGCGTACGAGCAGTACTTC. Translating it yields CASSVQEGAYEQYF.

The gene calls are TRBV28 and TRBJ1-2; a possible D gene is TRBD1 (6 bases). Germline CDR1 and CDR2: MDHEN and SYDVKM. The V end was cut by 3 bases, the J end by 4 bases, with 15 bases between. The CDR3 sequence is 15 residues long. CDR3 region: CASSFPQQGLYGYTF. For the CDR3, the DNA is TGTGCCAGCAGTTTCCCTCAACAGGGCCTCTATGGCTACACCTTC.

The gene calls are TRBV2 and TRBJ2-7; D is unclear. Per the germline V gene, CDR1 is SNHLY and CDR2 is FYNNEI. The CDR3 covers 13 residues. Trimming took 4 bases from V and 6 from J, leaving 13 bases between them. The CDR3 loop is CASSVSAPPEQYF. In DNA, the CDR3 is TGTGCCAGCAGTGTTAGTGCTCCTCCCGAGCAGTACTTC. The complete variable domain, with remaining parts taken from reference TRBV2 and TRBJ2-7, reads EPEVTQTPSHQVTQMGQEVILRCVPISNHLYFYWYRQILGQKVEFLVSFYNNEISEKSEIFDDQFSVERPDGSNFTLKIRSTKLEDSAMYFCASSVSAPPEQYFGPGTRLTVT.

This chain links TRBV25-1 with TRBJ2-7; no reliable D call. Trimming took off 3 bases at V and 4 bases at J, with 16 bases between the two ends. This CDR3 is 15 amino acids long. Germline loops: CDR1 MGHDK, CDR2 SYGVNS. The CDR3 is CASSDSYKKLYEQYF. CDR3 sequence (DNA): TGTGCCAGCAGTGATTCCTATAAGAAGTTGTACGAGCAGTACTTC.